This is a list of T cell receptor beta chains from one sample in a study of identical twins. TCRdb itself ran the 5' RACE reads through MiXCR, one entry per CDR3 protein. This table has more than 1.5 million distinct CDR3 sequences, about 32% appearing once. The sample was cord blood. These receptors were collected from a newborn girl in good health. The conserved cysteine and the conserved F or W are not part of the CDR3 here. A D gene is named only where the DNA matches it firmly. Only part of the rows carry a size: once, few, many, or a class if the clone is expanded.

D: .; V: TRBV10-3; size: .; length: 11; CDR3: ATTGTGNSPLH
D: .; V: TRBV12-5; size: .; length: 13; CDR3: ASGLFGGHDGELF
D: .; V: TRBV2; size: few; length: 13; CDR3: ASSDTGTSTDTQY
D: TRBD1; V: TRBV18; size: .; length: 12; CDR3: ASSPPGTGMSYT
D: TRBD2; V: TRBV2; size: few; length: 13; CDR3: AKGLAGFSTDTQY
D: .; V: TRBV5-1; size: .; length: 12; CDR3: ASSLEGHSTEAF
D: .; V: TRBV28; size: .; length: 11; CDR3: ASRPGPLRPQH
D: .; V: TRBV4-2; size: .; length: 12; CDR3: ASSRESASYEQY
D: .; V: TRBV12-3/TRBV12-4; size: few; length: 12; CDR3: ASSGQGDTDTQY
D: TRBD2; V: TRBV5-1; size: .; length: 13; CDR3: ASSSGGPRYNEQY
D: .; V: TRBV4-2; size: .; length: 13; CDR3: ASSQEYAGYYEQY
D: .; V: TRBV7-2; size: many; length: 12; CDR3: ASSPLGQTYEQY
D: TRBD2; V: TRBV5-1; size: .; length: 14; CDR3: ASSRRTSGYYNEQF
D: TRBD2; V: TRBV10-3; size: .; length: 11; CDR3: AISPSTSYERY
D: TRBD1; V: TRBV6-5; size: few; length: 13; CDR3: ASSRTGGENEKLF
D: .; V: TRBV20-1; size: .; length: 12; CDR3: SARGGSIGYEQY
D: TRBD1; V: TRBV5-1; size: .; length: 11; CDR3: ASSWQGDEKLF
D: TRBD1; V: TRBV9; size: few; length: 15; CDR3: ASSVAPGFSRGNEQF
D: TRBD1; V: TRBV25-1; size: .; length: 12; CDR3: ASGKTGTADTQY
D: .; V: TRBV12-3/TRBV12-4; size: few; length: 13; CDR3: ASSHLLNGPYGYT
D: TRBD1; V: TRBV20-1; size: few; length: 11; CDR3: SASGQTTYEQY
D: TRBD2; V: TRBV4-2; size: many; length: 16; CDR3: ASSRRGGTSIGTDTQY
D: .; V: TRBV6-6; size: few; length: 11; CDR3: ASSPPAGLMAF
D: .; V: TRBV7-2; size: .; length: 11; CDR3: ASSTTRSDTQY
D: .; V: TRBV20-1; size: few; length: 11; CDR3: SASTAAKEKLF
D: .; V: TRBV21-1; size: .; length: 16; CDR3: ASSKALTGTEGYTEAF
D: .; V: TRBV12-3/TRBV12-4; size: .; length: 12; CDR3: VSSPSSLYKERF
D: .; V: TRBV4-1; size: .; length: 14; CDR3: ASSQGVAKGNTEAF
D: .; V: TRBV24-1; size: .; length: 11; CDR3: ATSDGPADTQY
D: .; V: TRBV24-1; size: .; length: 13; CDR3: ATSAGLYSNQPQH
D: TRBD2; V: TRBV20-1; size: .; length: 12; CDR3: SAKASGGSYEQY
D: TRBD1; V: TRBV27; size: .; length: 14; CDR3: ASKLAGGTRNTEAF
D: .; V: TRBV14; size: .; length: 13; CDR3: ASSRGWTDNYGYT
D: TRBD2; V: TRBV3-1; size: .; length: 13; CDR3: ASSQEREVSYEQY
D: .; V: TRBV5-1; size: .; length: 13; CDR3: ASSLETAVGSPLH
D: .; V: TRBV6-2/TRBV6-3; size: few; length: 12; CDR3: ASSYSLSANEQF
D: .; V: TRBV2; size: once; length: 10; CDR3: SSRIADNEQF
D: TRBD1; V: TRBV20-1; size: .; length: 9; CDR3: SADRVDGYT
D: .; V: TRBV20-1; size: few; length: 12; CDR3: SARTASSTDTQY
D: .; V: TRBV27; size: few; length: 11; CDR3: ASSSTGYHEQF
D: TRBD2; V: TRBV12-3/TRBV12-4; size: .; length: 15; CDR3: ASRPVKLAGGPDTQY
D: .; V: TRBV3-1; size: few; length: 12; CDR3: ASSQGRSRDTQY
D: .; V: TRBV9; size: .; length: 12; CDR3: ASSVGETAYEQY
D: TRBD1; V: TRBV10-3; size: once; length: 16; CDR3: AISDASGQGAGYYGYT
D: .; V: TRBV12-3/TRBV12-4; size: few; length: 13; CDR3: ASSLQAEPIYEQY
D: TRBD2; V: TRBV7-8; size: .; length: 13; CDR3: ASLGLAVNTGELF
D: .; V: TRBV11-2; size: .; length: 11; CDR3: ASSSLMAYEQY
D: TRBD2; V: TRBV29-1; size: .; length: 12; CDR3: SVEKTSSYNEQY
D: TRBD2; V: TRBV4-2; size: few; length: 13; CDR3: ASSLSGRFSNEQY
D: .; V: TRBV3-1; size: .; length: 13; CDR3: ASSQNRPPYNEQF
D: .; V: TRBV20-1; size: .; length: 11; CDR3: SARASLNTEAF
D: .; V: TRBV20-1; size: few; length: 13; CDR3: SARDTAGPNQPQH
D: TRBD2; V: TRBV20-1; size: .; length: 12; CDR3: SAITGGRAGEQY
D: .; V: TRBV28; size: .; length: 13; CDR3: ASSFQLLTTGELF
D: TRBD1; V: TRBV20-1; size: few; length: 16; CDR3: SARALQLTGDTNYGYT